This T cell receptor (beta chain) was recorded in a study of metastatic and nonmetastatic thyroid tumors. Background on the study: Repertoires from malignant and benign thyroid patients were compared across blood and tumor or nodule tissue.

Original processing methods: The study's classifier, a distant-metastasis tool for papillary thyroid cancer, was built using CDR3 differences across clinicopathological groups. TCRdb called clones again from the PCR reads with MiXCR. What appears here as the V and J calls and clone size reflects TCRdb's work, not the paper's. The sample has 39,000 or so clones; around 47% are singletons. Thyroid surgery was performed in patients who had received no treatment beforehand. This TCR derives from a male donor with papillary thyroid cancer or a benign thyroid nodule (not recorded which). Some clones in this sample may be carry-over from other donors' samples. The sample taken for sequencing was tumor tissue.

CDR3 DNA sequence: TGTGCCAGCAGCTTATTTGTAGATACGCAGTATTTT. It yields the protein CASSLFVDTQYF. This chain joins TRBV11-1 and TRBJ2-3; D call uncertain. The CDR3 loop spans 12 amino acids. V gave up 2 bases and J gave up 5 bases, with 5 bases separating them. Germline V lookup: CDR1 SGHAT, CDR2 FQDESV (reference sequence).